This record concerns one T cell receptor (beta chain) sequence. Its antigen is as yet unknown. One end of the junction fails to match germline, which may point to a read error. The PCR employed 60 Vbeta primers together with 13 Jbeta primers. Generated by immunoSEQ multiplex PCR, the TCRdb table keeps only in-frame clones and is missing some. The top ten hold approximately 10% of the sample, which has 100,000 or so clones, 70% seen once. The data were obtained in a study of cytomegalovirus exposure and HLA in healthy donors. Notes on the study in general: Reportedly, cytomegalovirus status was diagnosed with high sensitivity and specificity. In a later analysis, HLA-C alleles had the fewest associated TCRs, DRB1 alleles the most.

The CDR3 is 16 amino acids. Germline V gene data show CDR1 as SSHAT and CDR2 as FNYEAQ (reference sequence). The rearrangement joins TRBV7-7 to TRBJ2-1; 7 bases map to TRBD2. This sequence originates from a man in his forties in good health and CMV-seropositive. Sample: PBMCs. CDR3 coding DNA: TGTGCTAGCAGCTCGGAGACTCTAGCGGACTACAATGAGCAGTTCTTC. It translates to CASSSETLADYNEQFF.